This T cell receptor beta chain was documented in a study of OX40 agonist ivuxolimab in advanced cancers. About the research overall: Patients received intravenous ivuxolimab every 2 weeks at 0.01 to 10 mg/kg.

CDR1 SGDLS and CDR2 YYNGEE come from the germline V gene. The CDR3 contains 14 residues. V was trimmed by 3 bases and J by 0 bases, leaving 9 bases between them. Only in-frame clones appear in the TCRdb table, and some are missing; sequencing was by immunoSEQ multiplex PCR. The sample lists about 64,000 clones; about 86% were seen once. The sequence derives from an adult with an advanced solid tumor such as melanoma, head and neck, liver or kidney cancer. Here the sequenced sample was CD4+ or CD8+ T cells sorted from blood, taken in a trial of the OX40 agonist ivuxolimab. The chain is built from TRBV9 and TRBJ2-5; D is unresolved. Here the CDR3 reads CASSGERYQETQYF. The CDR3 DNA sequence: TGTGCCAGCAGCGGAGAACGGTACCAAGAGACCCAGTACTTC.